Below are 10 T cell receptor beta chains sequenced from a single sample in a study of OX40 agonist ivuxolimab in advanced cancers. The table came from immunoSEQ multiplex PCR; TCRdb's copy has only in-frame clones and leaves some out. In the table there are some 130,000 clones, 93% of which are singletons. The material sequenced was CD4+ or CD8+ T cells sorted from blood, taken in a trial of the OX40 agonist ivuxolimab. These TCRs come from an adult with an advanced solid tumor such as melanoma, head and neck, liver or kidney cancer.

The chain employs TRBV5-6 and TRBJ2-1, with D possibly matching TRBD2 (6 bases). V was shortened by 3 bases and J by 6 bases, with 25 bases between the two germline ends. The CDR3 consists of 18 residues. From germline, CDR1 is SGHDT and CDR2 YYEEEE. CDR3 sequence (DNA): TGTGCCAGCAGCTCGGGACTGAACCTAGCCTCTATCAGCAATGAGCAGTTCTTC. Its protein product is CASSSGLNLASISNEQFF. The whole variable domain, filled in from reference TRBV5-6 and TRBJ2-1, reads DAGVTQSPTHLIKTRGQQVTLRCSPKSGHDTVSWYQQALGQGPQFIFQYYEEEERQRGNFPDRFSGHQFPNYSSELNVNALLLGDSALYLCASSSGLNLASISNEQFFGPGTRLTVL.

The chain has TRBV7-9 and TRBJ1-1; 8 nucleotides line up with TRBD1. CDR3 size: 13 residues. CDR1 is SEHNR and CDR2 is FQNEAQ in the germline V gene (reference sequence). The junction had 7 bases not matched to a gene; V was cut back by 5 bases and J by 8 bases. CDR3 in amino acids: CASSLGTGVEAFF. The CDR3, as DNA: TGTGCCAGCAGCCTGGGGACAGGAGTGGAAGCTTTCTTT. The complete variable domain, with remaining parts taken from reference TRBV7-9 and TRBJ1-1, reads DTGVSQNPRHKITKRGQNVTFRCDPISEHNRLYWYRQTLGQGPEFLTYFQNEAQLEKSRLLSDRFSAERPKGSFSTLEIQRTEQGDSAMYLCASSLGTGVEAFFGQGTRLTVV.

The J gene is TRBJ2-1, the V gene TRBV6-5; D is unclear. Germline V gene data show CDR1 as MNHEY and CDR2 as SVGAGI. Deletions cut 10 bases from V and 4 bases from J, with 11 bases between. The CDR3 has 12 amino acids. The CDR3 is CATSNPYNEQFF. CDR3 DNA: TGTGCCACCTCGAACCCATACAATGAGCAGTTCTTC.

The chain recombines TRBV18 with TRBJ2-4, with 7 positions matching TRBD1. Unmatched junction bases numbered 14, after V lost 9 bases and J lost 6 bases. CDR3 length: 15 amino acids. Looked up from germline, CDR1 is KGHSH and CDR2 is LQKENI. CDR3 residues: CASSTDGQVGNIQYF. CDR3 nucleotides: TGTGCCAGTTCCACGGACGGACAGGTGGGAAACATTCAGTACTTC.

In this sample, this clone turned up once. The chain joins TRBV11-2 to TRBJ1-2; weak D call: TRBD1 (6 bases). V shed 5 bases and J shed 7 bases, with 14 bases lying between them. Germline V gene lookup returns CDR1 SGHAT and CDR2 FQNNGV. The CDR3 consists of 13 residues. The CDR3 region has the DNA TGTGCCAGCAGCCCAGATGGGGGCGGTGGCTACACCTTC. Amino acids: CASSPDGGGGYTF.

The V and J genes are TRBV7-2 and TRBJ1-1, with D possibly TRBD1 on 5 matching bases. The V gene lost 0 bases and the J gene lost 5 bases, with 13 bases spanning the gap. CDR3 length: 15 amino acids. Germline values: CDR1 SGHTA, CDR2 FQGNSA. CDR3 sequence (DNA): TGTGCCAGCAGCTTAGCGCAGGGAATGCAGACTGAAGCTTTCTTT. It yields the protein CASSLAQGMQTEAFF. Based on the CDR3 plus reference TRBV7-2 and TRBJ1-1, the full variable domain is GAGVSQSPSNKVTEKGKDVELRCDPISGHTALYWYRQSLGQGLEFLIYFQGNSAPDKSGLPSDRFSAERTGGSVSTLTIQRTQQEDSAVYLCASSLAQGMQTEAFFGQGTRLTVV.

This chain joins TRBV20-1 and TRBJ2-7, with a tentative D call TRBD2 (6 bases). The CDR3 has 11 residues. The V and J ends lost 6 bases and 7 bases respectively, with 13 bases between them. Germline CDR1 and CDR2: DFQATT and SNEGSKA (reference sequence). The chain's CDR3 is CSAPERGEQYF. CDR3 nucleotide sequence: TGCAGTGCCCCAGAACGGGGGGAGCAGTACTTC.

The chain carries TRBV4-3 and TRBJ1-1; D unclear. V lost 4 bases and J 4 bases, leaving 13 bases between the germline ends. Germline CDR1 is LGHNA and CDR2 is YSLEER. The CDR3 totals 14 residues. CDR3 amino acids: CASSLDRGSTEAFF. Here the CDR3 DNA reads TGCGCCAGCAGCCTAGACCGGGGAAGCACTGAAGCTTTCTTT.

The J gene is TRBJ1-1, the V gene TRBV28; tentative D call: TRBD1 (5 bases). V was clipped by 5 bases and J by 1 base, with 17 bases between them. The CDR3 sequence is 16 residues long. The germline V gene encodes CDR1 MDHEN and CDR2 SYDVKM. CDR3 sequence: CASSPAGPPANTEAFF. The CDR3 coding sequence is TGTGCCAGCAGTCCGGCGGGACCCCCGGCGAACACTGAAGCTTTCTTT.

The rearrangement links TRBV5-1 to TRBJ2-7, with D perhaps matching TRBD1 (6 bases). The V gene's germline CDR1 is SGHRS and CDR2 YFSETQ. V was cut by 8 bases and J by 4 bases, with 16 bases left in between. The CDR3 is made up of 13 amino acids. In nucleotides, the CDR3 is TGCGCCAGGGTAACAGGGAAGGGATACGAGCAGTACTTC. As protein: CARVTGKGYEQYF.